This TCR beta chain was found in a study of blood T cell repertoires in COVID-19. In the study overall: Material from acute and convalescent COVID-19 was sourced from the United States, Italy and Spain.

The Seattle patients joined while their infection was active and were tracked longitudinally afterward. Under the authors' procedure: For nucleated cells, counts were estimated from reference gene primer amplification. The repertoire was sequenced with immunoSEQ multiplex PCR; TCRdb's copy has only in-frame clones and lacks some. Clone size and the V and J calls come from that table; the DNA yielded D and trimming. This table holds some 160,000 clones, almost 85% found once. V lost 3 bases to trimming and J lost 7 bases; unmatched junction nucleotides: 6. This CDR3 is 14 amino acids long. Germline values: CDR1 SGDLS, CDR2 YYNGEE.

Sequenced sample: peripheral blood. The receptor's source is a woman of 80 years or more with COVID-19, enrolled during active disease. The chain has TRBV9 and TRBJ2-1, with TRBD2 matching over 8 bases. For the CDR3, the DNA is TGTGCCAGCAGCGCGGGAGGGCCAGCGAATGAGCAGTTCTTC. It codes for CASSAGGPANEQFF. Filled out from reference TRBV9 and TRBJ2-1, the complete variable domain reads DSGVTQTPKHLITATGQRVTLRCSPRSGDLSVYWYQQSLDQGLQFLIQYYNGEERAKGNILERFSAQQFPDLHSELNLSSLELGDSALYFCASSAGGPANEQFFGPGTRLTVL.